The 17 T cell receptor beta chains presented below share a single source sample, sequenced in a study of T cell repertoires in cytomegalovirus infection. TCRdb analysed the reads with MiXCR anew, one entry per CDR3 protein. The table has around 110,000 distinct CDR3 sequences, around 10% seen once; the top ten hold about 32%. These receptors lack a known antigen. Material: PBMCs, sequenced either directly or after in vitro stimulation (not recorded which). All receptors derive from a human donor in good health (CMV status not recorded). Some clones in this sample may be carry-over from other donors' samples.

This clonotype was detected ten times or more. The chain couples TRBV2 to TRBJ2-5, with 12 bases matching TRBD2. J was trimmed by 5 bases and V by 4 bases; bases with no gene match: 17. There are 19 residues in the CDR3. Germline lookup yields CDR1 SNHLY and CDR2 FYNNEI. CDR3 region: CASSVSVRTSGILGETQYF. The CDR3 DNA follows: TGTGCCAGCAGTGTTTCCGTTAGGACTAGCGGGATCTTGGGGGAGACCCAGTACTTC.

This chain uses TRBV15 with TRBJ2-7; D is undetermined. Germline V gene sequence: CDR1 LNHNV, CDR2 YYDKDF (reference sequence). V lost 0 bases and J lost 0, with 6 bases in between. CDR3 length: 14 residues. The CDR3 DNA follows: TGTGCCACCAGCAGAGAAGCCACCTCCTACGAGCAGTACGTC. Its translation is CATSREATSYEQYV.

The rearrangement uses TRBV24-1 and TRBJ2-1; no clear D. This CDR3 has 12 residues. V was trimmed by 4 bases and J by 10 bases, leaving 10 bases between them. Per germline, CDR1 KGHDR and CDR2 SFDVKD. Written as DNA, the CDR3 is TGTGCCACCAGTGACTATCTACAAGAGCAGTTCTTC. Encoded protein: CATSDYLQEQFF.

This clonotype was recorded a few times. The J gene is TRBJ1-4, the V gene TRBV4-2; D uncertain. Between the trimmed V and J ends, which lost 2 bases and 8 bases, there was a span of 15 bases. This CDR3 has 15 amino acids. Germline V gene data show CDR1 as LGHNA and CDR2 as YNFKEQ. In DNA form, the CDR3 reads TGTGCCAGCAGCCAAAACGCGGAGATTGAGGAAAAACTGTTTTTT. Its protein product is CASSQNAEIEEKLFF.

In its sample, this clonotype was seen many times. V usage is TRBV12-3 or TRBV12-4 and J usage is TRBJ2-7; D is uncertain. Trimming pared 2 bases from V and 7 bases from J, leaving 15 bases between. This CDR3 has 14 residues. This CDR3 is CASSLTVENGEQYF. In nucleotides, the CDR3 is TGTGCCAGCAGTTTAACGGTAGAAAATGGGGAGCAGTACTTC.

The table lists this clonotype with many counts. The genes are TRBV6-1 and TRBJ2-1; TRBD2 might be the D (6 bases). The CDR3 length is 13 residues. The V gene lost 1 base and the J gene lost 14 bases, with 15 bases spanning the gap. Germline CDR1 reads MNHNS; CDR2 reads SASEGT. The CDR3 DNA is TGTGCCAGCAGTGAAGTGGGACTCCAGTACAAGTTCTTC. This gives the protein CASSEVGLQYKFF.

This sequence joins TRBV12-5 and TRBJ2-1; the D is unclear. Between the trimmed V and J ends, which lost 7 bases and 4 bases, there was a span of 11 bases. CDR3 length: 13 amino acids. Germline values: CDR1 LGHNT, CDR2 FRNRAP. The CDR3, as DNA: TGTGCTAGTGCCCCTCAAGCGTACAATGAGCAGTTCTTC. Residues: CASAPQAYNEQFF.

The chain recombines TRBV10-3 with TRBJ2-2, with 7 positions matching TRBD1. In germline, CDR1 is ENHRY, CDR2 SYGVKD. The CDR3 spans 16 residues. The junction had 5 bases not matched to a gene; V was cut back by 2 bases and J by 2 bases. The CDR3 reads CAISERQGVNTGELFF. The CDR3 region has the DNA TGTGCCATCAGTGAGAGGCAGGGGGTTAACACCGGGGAGCTGTTTTTT.

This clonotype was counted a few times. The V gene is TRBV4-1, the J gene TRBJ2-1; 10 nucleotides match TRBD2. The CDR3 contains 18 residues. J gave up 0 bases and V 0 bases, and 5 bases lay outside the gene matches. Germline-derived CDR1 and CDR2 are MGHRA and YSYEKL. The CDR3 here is CASSQEGSGRSSYNEQFF. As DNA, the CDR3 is TGCGCCAGCAGCCAAGAGGGTAGCGGGAGGAGCTCCTACAATGAGCAGTTCTTC.

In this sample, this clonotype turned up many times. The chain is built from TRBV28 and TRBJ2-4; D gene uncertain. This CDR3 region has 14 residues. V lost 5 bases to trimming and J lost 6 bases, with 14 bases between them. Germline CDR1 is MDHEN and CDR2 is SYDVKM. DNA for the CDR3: TGTGCCAGCAGTCCCACCCCGACGGGAAACATTCAGTACTTC. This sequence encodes CASSPTPTGNIQYF.

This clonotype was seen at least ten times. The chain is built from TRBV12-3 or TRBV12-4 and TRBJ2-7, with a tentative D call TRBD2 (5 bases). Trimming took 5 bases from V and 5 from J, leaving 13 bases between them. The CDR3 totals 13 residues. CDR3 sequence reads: CASSPPGEDEQYF. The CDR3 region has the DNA TGTGCCAGCAGTCCCCCCGGGGAAGACGAGCAGTACTTC.

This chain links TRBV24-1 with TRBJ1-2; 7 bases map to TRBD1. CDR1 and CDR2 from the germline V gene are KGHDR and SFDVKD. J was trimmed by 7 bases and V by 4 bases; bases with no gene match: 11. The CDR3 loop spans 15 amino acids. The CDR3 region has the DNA TGTGCCACCAGTGAAACTGAACAGGGGATGGGTGGCTACACCTTC. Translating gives CATSETEQGMGGYTF.

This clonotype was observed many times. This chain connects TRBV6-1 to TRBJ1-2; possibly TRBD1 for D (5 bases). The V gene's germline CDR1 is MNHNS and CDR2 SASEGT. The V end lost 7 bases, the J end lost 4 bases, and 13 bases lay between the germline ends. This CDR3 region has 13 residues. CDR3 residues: CASKGLKIYGYTF. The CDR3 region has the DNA TGTGCCAGCAAGGGACTGAAAATCTATGGCTACACCTTC.

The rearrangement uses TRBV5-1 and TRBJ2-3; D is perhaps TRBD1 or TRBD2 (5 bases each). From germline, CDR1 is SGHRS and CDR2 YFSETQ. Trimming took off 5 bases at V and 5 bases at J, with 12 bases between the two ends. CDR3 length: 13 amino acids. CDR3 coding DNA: TGCGCCAGCAGGTCCCGGGACCAAGATACGCAGTATTTT. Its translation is CASRSRDQDTQYF.

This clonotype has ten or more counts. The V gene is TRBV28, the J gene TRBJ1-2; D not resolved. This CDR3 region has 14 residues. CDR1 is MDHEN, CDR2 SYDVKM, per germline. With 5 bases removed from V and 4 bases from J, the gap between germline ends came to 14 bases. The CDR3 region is CASSTGNTVYGYTF. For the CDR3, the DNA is TGTGCCAGCAGTACCGGGAACACAGTCTATGGCTACACCTTC.

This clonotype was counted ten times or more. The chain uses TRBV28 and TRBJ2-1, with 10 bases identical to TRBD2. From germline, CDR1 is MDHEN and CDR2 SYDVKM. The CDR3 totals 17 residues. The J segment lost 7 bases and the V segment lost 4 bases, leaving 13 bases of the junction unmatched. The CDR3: CASSSPWGSSGRNEQFF. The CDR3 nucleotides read TGTGCCAGCAGTTCCCCATGGGGTTCTAGCGGGAGAAATGAGCAGTTCTTC.

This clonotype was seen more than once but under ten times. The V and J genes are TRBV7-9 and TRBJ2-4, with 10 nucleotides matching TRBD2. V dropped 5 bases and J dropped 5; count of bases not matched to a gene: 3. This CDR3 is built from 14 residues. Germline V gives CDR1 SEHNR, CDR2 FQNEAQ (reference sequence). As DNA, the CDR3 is TGTGCCAGCAGCGCCACTAGCGGGGAAAACATTCAGTACTTC. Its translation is CASSATSGENIQYF.